The 30 T cell receptor beta chains given below trace back to one sample, sequenced in a study of vaccination and CD4 T cells after COVID-19. Specified treatment: approximately 10-day PBMC culture with coronavirus spike peptide pools or control peptides (ViraFEST assay). These receptors are not linked to any known antigen. Cultured CD4+ T cell DNA was sequenced using the Oncomine TCR Beta short-read assay. TCRdb reanalysed the PCR reads using MiXCR and keeps one entry per CDR3 protein. The sample includes roughly 9,800 distinct CDR3 sequences, under 70% of them seen just once. Input material: CD4+ T cells from blood, cultured in vitro. The receptor source for this set is a human donor who had recovered from COVID-19.

The V call is TRBV7-9, the J call TRBJ1-3; D perhaps matches TRBD1 (6 bases). The length of the CDR3 is 14 residues. In germline, CDR1 is SEHNR, CDR2 FQNEAQ (reference sequence). V was clipped by 8 bases and J by 0 bases, with 11 bases between them. The CDR3: CASQQGASGNTIYF. In DNA, the CDR3 is TGTGCCAGCCAACAGGGCGCCTCTGGAAACACCATATATTTT.

The V gene is TRBV7-2, the J gene TRBJ2-3; 7 bases match TRBD2. CDR3 length: 14 residues. V was clipped by 1 base and J by 4 bases; unmatched bases: 2. Germline CDR1 and CDR2: SGHTA and FQGNSA. CDR3 sequence reads: CASSLGLAPDTQYF. For the CDR3, the DNA is TGTGCCAGCAGCTTAGGACTAGCCCCAGATACGCAGTATTTT.

This clonotype has just a few counts. This chain connects TRBV7-9 to TRBJ1-1; unclear D gene. V lost 0 bases, J lost 4 bases, and 9 bases lay in between. Germline-derived CDR1 and CDR2 are SEHNR and FQNEAQ (reference sequence). CDR3 length: 14 amino acids. CDR3 sequence: CASSLAGMGTEAFF. The CDR3 DNA follows: TGTGCCAGCAGCTTAGCAGGGATGGGCACTGAAGCTTTCTTT.

This sequence joins TRBV20-1 and TRBJ1-5; 8 bases are a match to TRBD1. CDR3 size: 14 residues. CDR1 is DFQATT and CDR2 is SNEGSKA in the germline V gene (reference sequence). The ends lost 3 bases at V and 7 bases at J; junction bases unmatched: 8. The CDR3: CSASPQGAIQPQHF. As DNA, the CDR3 is TGCAGTGCTAGCCCGCAGGGGGCTATCCAGCCCCAGCATTTT.

Written as DNA, the CDR3 is TGTGCCAGCAGCTCCGGGGCCCTCGAAACGGTGTATTTT. Its protein product is CASSSGALETVYF. The chain links TRBV7-2 to TRBJ2-3; the D call may be TRBD1 or TRBD2 (5 bases each). The CDR3 is 13 residues long. Germline-derived CDR1 and CDR2 are SGHTA and FQGNSA. V lost 4 bases and J 14 bases, leaving 19 bases between the germline ends.

The chain links TRBV7-2 to TRBJ2-7; 8 bases are a match to TRBD2. The germline gives CDR1 SGHTA, CDR2 FQGNSA. CDR3 length equals 16 residues. V was pared by 5 bases and J by 2 bases, with 11 bases of the junction left unmatched. The CDR3 nucleotides read TGTGCCAGCAGCAGAAAGAGCGGGAGAACACCCTACGAGCAGTACTTC. Its protein product is CASSRKSGRTPYEQYF.

V is TRBV24-1 and J is TRBJ1-3, with D perhaps matching TRBD1 (6 bases). V lost 0 bases to trimming and J lost 4 bases, with 9 bases between them. Germline V gene data show CDR1 as KGHDR and CDR2 as SFDVKD. CDR3 size: 15 residues. The CDR3 nucleotides are TGTGCCACCAGTGATTTGCCGGGGGGCGGAAACACCATATATTTT. Protein sequence: CATSDLPGGGNTIYF.

V usage is TRBV21-1 and J usage is TRBJ2-7; the DNA was not compared with TRBD2, the D call given in the table. TRBV21-1 is tagged as a pseudogene. The CDR3 length is 15 residues. CDR3 bases: TGTGCCAGCAGCAAAGGTCCCAGGGAGGCTGGAGAGCAGTACTTC. Translated, it gives CASSKGPREAGEQYF.

This chain connects TRBV7-2 to TRBJ1-1; possible D gene TRBD1, 6 bases. Trimming pared 2 bases from V and 10 bases from J, leaving 20 bases between. CDR1 and CDR2 (germline): SGHTA, FQGNSA. This CDR3 has 15 residues. The CDR3 loop reads CASSLMRGQVSRAFF. CDR3 nucleotide sequence: TGTGCCAGCAGCTTAATGCGGGGGCAAGTTTCCCGAGCTTTCTTT. Based on the CDR3 plus reference TRBV7-2 and TRBJ1-1, the full variable domain is GAGVSQSPSNKVTEKGKDVELRCDPISGHTALYWYRQSLGQGLEFLIYFQGNSAPDKSGLPSDRFSAERTGGSVSTLTIQRTQQEDSAVYLCASSLMRGQVSRAFFGQGTRLTVV.

This clonotype was seen a single time. The rearrangement uses TRBV11-2 and TRBJ2-2, with D perhaps assigned TRBD1 or TRBD2 (5 bases each). From germline, CDR1 is SGHAT and CDR2 FQNNGV. The ends were cut back, 8 bases at V and 7 bases at J, with 17 bases in the middle. The CDR3 is made up of 14 amino acids. DNA for the CDR3: TGTGCCAGCGCCCGGTCCCGGGGCCGCGGGGAGCTGTTTTTT. It codes for CASARSRGRGELFF.

This chain connects TRBV20-1 to TRBJ2-5; the D is unclear. V shed 2 bases and J shed 5 bases, with 3 bases lying between them. Per germline, CDR1 DFQATT and CDR2 SNEGSKA (reference sequence). This CDR3 is built from 10 residues. The CDR3 region is CSARLETQYF. Written as DNA, the CDR3 is TGCAGTGCTAGACTGGAGACCCAGTACTTC.

This clonotype has a handful of counts. The CDR3 protein is CASTSRQGNYYGYTF. As DNA, the CDR3 is TGTGCCAGCACCTCCCGACAGGGCAACTACTATGGCTACACCTTC. The chain recombines TRBV6-2 or TRBV6-3 with TRBJ1-2; 7 bases are a match to TRBD1. The CDR3 covers 15 residues. Germline-derived CDR1 and CDR2 are MNHEY and SVGEGT. Unmatched junction bases numbered 11, after V lost 7 bases and J lost 3 bases.

The chain joins TRBV7-3 to TRBJ2-2; D is undetermined. Trimming shortened V by 3 bases and J by 7 bases, and 9 bases separated the two germline ends. Germline-derived CDR1 and CDR2 are SGHTA and FQGTGA. There are 13 residues in the CDR3. CDR3 amino acids: CASSFSPHGELFF. As DNA, the CDR3 is TGTGCCAGCAGCTTCTCCCCCCACGGGGAGCTGTTTTTT.

This clonotype was picked up one time. This chain links TRBV19 with TRBJ2-1, with D maybe TRBD2 (6 bases). Trimming removed 8 bases at V and 5 bases at J, with 16 bases between. This CDR3 is built from 14 residues. Germline CDR1 and CDR2: LNHDA and SQIVND (reference sequence). CDR3 loop: CASGPQAGHNEQFF. The CDR3 DNA reads as TGTGCCAGTGGGCCGCAAGCGGGCCACAATGAGCAGTTCTTC.

This clonotype was counted between two and nine times. V and J are TRBV7-6 and TRBJ1-5; 7 bases match TRBD1. The CDR3 extends over 16 amino acids. Germline lookup yields CDR1 SGHVS and CDR2 FNYEAQ. With 0 bases clipped from V and 4 bases from J, the junction kept 6 bases outside the gene matches. In DNA form, the CDR3 reads TGTGCCAGCAGCTTAGCGTCGGGGACAGCTAATCAGCCCCAGCATTTT. This encodes CASSLASGTANQPQHF.

The chain links TRBV7-2 to TRBJ2-1; 7 bases match TRBD1. Trimming took 4 bases from V and 8 from J; bases not matched to a gene: 2. The CDR3 contains 12 residues. The germline V gene has CDR1 SGHTA and CDR2 FQGNSA. As DNA, the CDR3 is TGTGCCAGCAGCTCGACAGGGTATGAGCAGTTCTTC. Protein sequence: CASSSTGYEQFF.

The chain carries TRBV5-4 and TRBJ2-3; no clear D. This CDR3 is built from 13 residues. The germline V gene has CDR1 SGHNT and CDR2 YYREEE (reference sequence). The V gene lost 10 bases and the J gene lost 4 bases, with 16 bases spanning the gap. The CDR3 DNA reads as TGTGCCCTAAAAGCCGAAGCCTCAGATACGCAGTATTTT. It is translated as CALKAEASDTQYF. Full variable domain (missing parts from reference TRBV5-4 and TRBJ2-3): ETGVTQSPTHLIKTRGQQVTLRCSSQSGHNTVSWYQQALGQGPQFIFQYYREEENGRGNFPPRFSGLQFPNYSSELNVNALELDDSALYLCALKAEASDTQYFGPGTRLTVL.

The chain uses TRBV2 and TRBJ1-1, with 10 bases that match TRBD1. J was trimmed by 3 bases and V by 6 bases; bases with no gene match: 1. The CDR3 is 13 residues long. Germline lookup yields CDR1 SNHLY and CDR2 FYNNEI. The CDR3 DNA reads as TGTGCCAGCAGCGGGACAGGGGACACTGAAGCTTTCTTT. As protein: CASSGTGDTEAFF.

This sequence joins TRBV20-1 and TRBJ2-5, with D perhaps assigned TRBD1 or TRBD2 (5 bases each). CDR1 is DFQATT, CDR2 SNEGSKA, per germline (reference sequence). V was cut by 1 base and J by 7 bases, with 16 bases left in between. CDR3 size: 14 residues. The CDR3 reads CSARVGFRGGTQYF. Written as DNA, the CDR3 is TGCAGTGCTAGAGTCGGTTTCCGGGGCGGGACCCAGTACTTC.

The J gene is TRBJ1-5, the V gene TRBV20-1; D is ambiguous. This CDR3 contains 14 residues. Trimming shortened V by 3 bases and J by 3 bases, and 12 bases separated the two germline ends. Germline lookup yields CDR1 DFQATT and CDR2 SNEGSKA (reference sequence). The CDR3 loop reads CSARAGNHNQPQHF. The CDR3 region has the DNA TGCAGTGCTAGGGCGGGCAACCACAATCAGCCCCAGCATTTT.

This chain links TRBV20-1 with TRBJ2-1; D is unclear. This CDR3 is 15 amino acids long. Germline CDR1 reads DFQATT; CDR2 reads SNEGSKA (reference sequence). V was shortened by 6 bases and J by 7 bases, with 22 bases between the two germline ends. This CDR3 reads CSAATPTSSWNEQFF. CDR3 DNA: TGCAGTGCAGCAACCCCTACCTCCTCCTGGAATGAGCAGTTCTTC.

This chain links TRBV10-3 with TRBJ1-1, with no clear D. Germline V gives CDR1 ENHRY, CDR2 SYGVKD. Trimming removed 2 bases at V and 8 bases at J, with 6 bases between. The CDR3 covers 11 residues. The CDR3 reads CAISEEREAFF. Here the CDR3 DNA reads TGTGCCATCAGTGAGGAGAGGGAAGCTTTCTTT.

The chain uses TRBV24-1 and TRBJ2-3, with a possible D match to TRBD1 (5 bases). Between the trimmed V and J ends, which lost 6 bases and 0 bases, there was a span of 15 bases. CDR1 and CDR2 from the germline V gene are KGHDR and SFDVKD. The CDR3 is 16 residues long. The CDR3 loop reads CATSKGETPSTDTQYF. DNA of the CDR3: TGTGCCACCAGTAAAGGGGAAACTCCTAGCACAGATACGCAGTATTTT.

This rearrangement joins TRBV7-2 to TRBJ1-1, with D possibly TRBD1 on 6 matching bases. The CDR3 totals 16 residues. Per the germline V gene, CDR1 is SGHTA and CDR2 is FQGNSA. V shed 3 bases and J shed 0 bases, with 14 bases lying between them. The CDR3 protein is CASSLSGGLMNTEAFF. CDR3 in DNA: TGTGCCAGCAGCTTGTCGGGGGGGCTTATGAACACTGAAGCTTTCTTT.

The gene calls are TRBV5-1 and TRBJ1-5; 7 bases line up with TRBD1. This CDR3 has 16 residues. Losses at the gene ends were 2 bases for V and 1 base for J; bases not matched to a gene: 6. Germline V gives CDR1 SGHRS, CDR2 YFSETQ. The chain's CDR3 is CASSLQGIGSNQPQHF. CDR3 DNA sequence: TGCGCCAGCAGCTTACAGGGGATCGGCAGCAATCAGCCCCAGCATTTT.

This chain connects TRBV20-1 to TRBJ1-1; D may be TRBD1 (6 bases). Trimming shortened V by 2 bases and J by 4 bases, and 20 bases separated the two germline ends. CDR3 size: 16 residues. Germline V gene lookup returns CDR1 DFQATT and CDR2 SNEGSKA (reference sequence). The CDR3 sequence: CSARHQGLGWGTEAFF. The CDR3, as DNA: TGCAGTGCTAGACATCAGGGGCTGGGTTGGGGCACTGAAGCTTTCTTT.

The rearrangement uses TRBV7-9 and TRBJ1-2; a possible D gene is TRBD1 (6 bases). Germline loops: CDR1 SEHNR, CDR2 FQNEAQ (reference sequence). CDR3 length: 13 amino acids. V was cut by 7 bases and J by 7 bases, with 16 bases left in between. In DNA form, the CDR3 reads TGTGCCAGCAACGAGAGGGGGGGAGCTGGCTACACCTTC. Protein: CASNERGGAGYTF.

This chain links TRBV6-1 with TRBJ2-3; 9 nucleotides line up with TRBD1. The trim removed 7 bases at V and 3 bases at J, leaving 17 bases unmatched. Germline V gene data show CDR1 as MNHNS and CDR2 as SASEGT. The CDR3 contains 18 residues. CDR3 nucleotides: TGTGCCAGCAACACAGACCACTCGAAGGGACAGGGAACAGATACGCAGTATTTT. It translates to CASNTDHSKGQGTDTQYF.

The chain links TRBV20-1 to TRBJ2-7, with 14 bases that match TRBD2. Looked up from germline, CDR1 is DFQATT and CDR2 is SNEGSKA (reference sequence). V gave up 6 bases and J gave up 6 bases; unmatched junction bases: 7. The CDR3 loop spans 14 amino acids. CDR3 region: CSARLAGGPGEQYF. The CDR3 region has the DNA TGCAGTGCGAGACTAGCGGGAGGGCCGGGCGAGCAGTACTTC.

This sequence joins TRBV20-1 and TRBJ2-7; a weak D match, TRBD1 (6 bases). The CDR3 has 12 amino acids. V was shortened by 2 bases and J by 6 bases, with 11 bases between the two germline ends. In germline, CDR1 is DFQATT, CDR2 SNEGSKA (reference sequence). The DNA of the CDR3 is TGCAGTGCTAGACAGGGGATGGGCGAGCAGTACTTC. Encoded protein: CSARQGMGEQYF.